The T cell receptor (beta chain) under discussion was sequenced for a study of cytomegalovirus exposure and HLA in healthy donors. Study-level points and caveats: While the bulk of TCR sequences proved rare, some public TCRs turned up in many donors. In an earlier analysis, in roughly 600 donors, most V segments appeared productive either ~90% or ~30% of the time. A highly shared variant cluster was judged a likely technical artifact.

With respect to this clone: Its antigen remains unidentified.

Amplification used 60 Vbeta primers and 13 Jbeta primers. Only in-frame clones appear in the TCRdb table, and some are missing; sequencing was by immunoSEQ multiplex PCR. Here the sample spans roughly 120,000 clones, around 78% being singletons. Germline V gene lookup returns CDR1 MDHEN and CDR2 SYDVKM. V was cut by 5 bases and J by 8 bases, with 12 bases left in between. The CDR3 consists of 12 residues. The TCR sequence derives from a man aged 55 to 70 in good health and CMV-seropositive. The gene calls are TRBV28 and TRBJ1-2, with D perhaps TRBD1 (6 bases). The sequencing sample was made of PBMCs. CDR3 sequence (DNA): TGTGCCAGCAGTCATGACAGGTTCGGCTACACCTTC. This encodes CASSHDRFGYTF.